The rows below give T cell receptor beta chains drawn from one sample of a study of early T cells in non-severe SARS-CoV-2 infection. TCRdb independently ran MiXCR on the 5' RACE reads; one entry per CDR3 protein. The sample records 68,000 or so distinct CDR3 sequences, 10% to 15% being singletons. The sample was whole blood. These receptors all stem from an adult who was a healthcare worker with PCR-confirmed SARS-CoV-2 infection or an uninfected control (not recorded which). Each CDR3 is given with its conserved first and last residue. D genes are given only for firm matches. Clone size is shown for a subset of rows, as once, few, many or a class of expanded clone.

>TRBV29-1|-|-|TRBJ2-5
TGCAGCGCCCGGGACACGCCTCAAGAGACCCAGTACTTC
CSARDTPQETQYF
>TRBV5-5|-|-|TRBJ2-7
TGTGCCAGCAGCTTGGGGGGCAGGACCCAGAGCTCCTACGAGCAGTACTTC
CASSLGGRTQSSYEQYF
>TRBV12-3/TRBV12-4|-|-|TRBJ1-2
TGTGCCAGCAGTTTCGTTGGGGGCTACACCTTC
CASSFVGGYTF
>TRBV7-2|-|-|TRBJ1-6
TGTGCCAGCAGCTTAGAGACAGGATATGGTTCACCCCTCCACTTT
CASSLETGYGSPLHF
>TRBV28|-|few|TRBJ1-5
TGTGCCAGCAGAACAGGGCAGTCAAGGCAGCCCCAGCATTTT
CASRTGQSRQPQHF
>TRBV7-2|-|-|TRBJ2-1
TGTGCCAGCAGCCCTCCTCGGGGCGGAGGGTCTGAGCAGTTCTTC
CASSPPRGGGSEQFF
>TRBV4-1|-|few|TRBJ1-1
TGCGCCAGCAGACATTTACAGGGGAACACTGAAGCTTTCTTT
CASRHLQGNTEAFF
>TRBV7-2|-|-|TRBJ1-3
TGTGCCAGCAGTCTACTATGGGGGGGACGTTTGGACTCTGGAAACACCATATATTTT
CASSLLWGGRLDSGNTIYF
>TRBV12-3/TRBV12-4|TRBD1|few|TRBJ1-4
TGTGCCAGCAGTTCCGGACAGGGTAGCGAAAAACTGTTTTTT
CASSSGQGSEKLFF
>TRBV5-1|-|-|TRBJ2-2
TGCGCCAGCAGCTTGGCGCGGGCAGGGACGAACACCGGGGAGCTGTTTTTT
CASSLARAGTNTGELFF
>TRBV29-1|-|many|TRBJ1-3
TGCAGCGTTGAAGATGGGGGCAGGGGACGGGACACCATATATTTT
CSVEDGGRGRDTIYF
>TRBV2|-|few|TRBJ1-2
TGTGCCAGCATCGGCAGGGCCTATGGCTACACCTTC
CASIGRAYGYTF
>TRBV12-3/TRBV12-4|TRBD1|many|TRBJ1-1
TGTGCCAGCAGTCCCAAATCCAGGGGGCGGAACACTGAAGCTTTCTTT
CASSPKSRGRNTEAFF
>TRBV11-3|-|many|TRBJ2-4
TGTGCCAGCAGCCCAGGGAAGGGGGAAGACAAAAACATTCAGTACTTC
CASSPGKGEDKNIQYF
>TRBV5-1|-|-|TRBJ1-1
TGCGCCAGCAGCTTCTCCCTGGGGCGGGGCACTGAAGTTTTCTTT
CASSFSLGRGTEVFF
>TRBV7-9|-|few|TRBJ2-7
TGTGCCAGCAGCTCTAAGCGGAGCTCCTACGAGCAGTACTTC
CASSSKRSSYEQYF
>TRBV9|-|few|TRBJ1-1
TGTGCCAGCAGCGTAGGGACGCAGAACACTGAAGCTTTCTTT
CASSVGTQNTEAFF
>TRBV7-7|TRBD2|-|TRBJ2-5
TGTGCCCCCTGGCCTAGCGGGGGCCAAGAGACCCAGTACTTC
CAPWPSGGQETQYF
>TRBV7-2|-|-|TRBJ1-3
TGTGTCAGCAGCTTAGTCTTGATGGTGCGGGACACTGGAAACACCATATATTTT
CVSSLVLMVRDTGNTIYF
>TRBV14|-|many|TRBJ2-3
TGTGCCAGCAGCCAAGCATGGGGGAAAGGTCCGGATACGCAGTATTTT
CASSQAWGKGPDTQYF
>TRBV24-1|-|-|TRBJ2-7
TGTGCCACCAGTGATTTGGCGGTTCCCTACGAGCAGTACTTC
CATSDLAVPYEQYF
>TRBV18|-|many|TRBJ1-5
TGTGCCAGCTCCCGGACAGACAATCAGCCCCAGCATTTT
CASSRTDNQPQHF
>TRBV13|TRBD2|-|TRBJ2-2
TGTGCCAGCAGTCAGCGGACTAGCGGGAACACCGGGGAGCTGTTTTTT
CASSQRTSGNTGELFF
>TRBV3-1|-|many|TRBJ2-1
TGTGCCAGCAGCCAACCCCGGGGGGCTTCCTACAATGAGCAGTTCTTC
CASSQPRGASYNEQFF
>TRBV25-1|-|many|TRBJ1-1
TGTGCCAGCAGTGGAGACTTTACTGAAGCTTTCTTT
CASSGDFTEAFF
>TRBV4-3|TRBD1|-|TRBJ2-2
TGCGCCAGCAGCCAAGATCTGGCAGGGGGTAGTACCGGGGAGCTGTTTTTT
CASSQDLAGGSTGELFF
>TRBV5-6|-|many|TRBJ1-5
TGTGCCAGCAGCAACCGGGACCGCAATCAGCCCCAGCATTTT
CASSNRDRNQPQHF
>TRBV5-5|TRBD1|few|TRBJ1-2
TGTGCCAGCTTGGGATTCACAGGGGGCATCGACTATGGCTACACCTTC
CASLGFTGGIDYGYTF
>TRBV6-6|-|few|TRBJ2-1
TGTGCCAGCAGTTACCTTGGGGGGCTATACAATGAGCAGTTCTTC
CASSYLGGLYNEQFF
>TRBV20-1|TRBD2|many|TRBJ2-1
TGCAGTGCTACCCTAGCGGTCTATCCTAATGAGCAGTTCTTC
CSATLAVYPNEQFF
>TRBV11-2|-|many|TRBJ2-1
TGTGCCAGCATGCCTTGGGATTACAATGAGCAGTTCTTC
CASMPWDYNEQFF
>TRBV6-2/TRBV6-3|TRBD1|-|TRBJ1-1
TGTGCCAGCAGTTACCCAGGGGGTAGGACTGAAGCTTTCTTT
CASSYPGGRTEAFF
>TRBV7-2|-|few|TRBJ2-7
TGTGCCAGCAGCTTATCGTTTAGTTACGAGCAGTACTTC
CASSLSFSYEQYF
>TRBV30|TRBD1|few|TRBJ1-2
TGTGCCTGGAGTGTTTGGCGACAGGGTTCGTATGGCTACACCTTC
CAWSVWRQGSYGYTF
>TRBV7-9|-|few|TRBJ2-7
TGTGCCAGCAGCCGTCCGGGCTACGAGCAGTACTTC
CASSRPGYEQYF
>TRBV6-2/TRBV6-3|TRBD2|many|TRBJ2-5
TGTGCCAGCAGTTACCGGTCTAGCGGGGGGACGGAGACCCAGTACTTC
CASSYRSSGGTETQYF
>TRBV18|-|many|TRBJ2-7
TGTGCCAGCTCACCGACGATGGAAAATTCGTATCCTCGCGGAGAGCAGTACTTC
CASSPTMENSYPRGEQYF
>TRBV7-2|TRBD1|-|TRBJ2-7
TGTGCCAGCAGCTTAGAGACAGGGTACCACGAGCAGTACTTC
CASSLETGYHEQYF
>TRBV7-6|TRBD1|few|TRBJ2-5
TGTGCCAGCAGCGATGTCCGGAGACAGGGGAAAGAGACCCAGTACTTC
CASSDVRRQGKETQYF
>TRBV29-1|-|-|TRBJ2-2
TGCAGCGTCTTAGCCCGCGGGGAGCTGTTTTTT
CSVLARGELFF
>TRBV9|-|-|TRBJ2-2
TGTGCCAGCAGCCCCCTGGCTGGCGGGGAGCTGTTTTTT
CASSPLAGGELFF
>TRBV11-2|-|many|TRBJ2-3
TGTGCCAGCACCGCGTCCACAGATACGCAGTATTTT
CASTASTDTQYF
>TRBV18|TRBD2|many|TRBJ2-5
TGCGCCAGCAGCCGGACTAGCGGGGGTGAGACCCAGTACTTC
CASSRTSGGETQYF
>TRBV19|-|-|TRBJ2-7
TGTGCCAGTAGGGGAAGGGCCTCCTACGAGCAGTACTTC
CASRGRASYEQYF
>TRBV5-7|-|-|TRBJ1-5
TGTGCCAGCACGCTCAGGCCTGGAGGGGGCAATCAGCCCCAGCATTTT
CASTLRPGGGNQPQHF
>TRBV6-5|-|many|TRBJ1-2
TGTGCCAGCAGTTCCTTTAGTCCTGGTGGCTACACCTTC
CASSSFSPGGYTF
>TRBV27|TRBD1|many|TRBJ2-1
TGTGCCAGCAGTCAACAGGGGATTGGCTCCTACAATGAGCAGTTCTTC
CASSQQGIGSYNEQFF
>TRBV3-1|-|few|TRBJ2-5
TGTGCCAGCAGTACCCGGACGGGCCTCGGGACCCAGTACTTC
CASSTRTGLGTQYF
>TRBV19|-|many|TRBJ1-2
TGTGCCAGTAGTATCGGGACCATAGGGACGGATCTAAACTATGGCTACACCTTC
CASSIGTIGTDLNYGYTF
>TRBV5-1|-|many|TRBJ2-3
TGCGCCAGCAGCCCCCTAAGCTTGGATACGCAGTATTTT
CASSPLSLDTQYF